A single sample gave rise to the 12 T cell receptor beta chains below, sequenced in a study of shared clonotypes between healthy human individuals. TCRdb's table, derived via immunoSEQ multiplex PCR, lists solely in-frame clones and lacks some. The table has about 640,000 clones, around 72% seen once. The sequenced material came from memory CD4+ T cells sorted from blood. Subset noted: CD45RA-negative fraction. All receptors derive from a woman in her 30s in good health.

This clone was seen a handful of times. V and J are TRBV6-6 and TRBJ1-2, with a weak D call TRBD1 (5 bases). Between the trimmed V and J ends, which lost 6 bases and 7 bases, there was a span of 21 bases. The germline gives CDR1 MNHNY, CDR2 SVGAGI (reference sequence). The CDR3 has 15 amino acids. The DNA for the CDR3 is TGTGCCAGCAGGACTCTCAGTGGGGGAAGAAGTGGCTACACCTTC. This translates into CASRTLSGGRSGYTF.

The chain carries TRBV13 and TRBJ2-7; D might be TRBD2 (6 bases). Trimming shortened V by 3 bases and J by 2 bases, and 14 bases separated the two germline ends. The CDR3 spans 15 residues. CDR1 is PRHDT, CDR2 FYEKMQ, per germline (reference sequence). In DNA, the CDR3 is TGTGCCAGCAGCTTTGGAGCGGGCCGAGCCTACGAGCAGTACTTC. Its protein product is CASSFGAGRAYEQYF.

This clone was counted between two and nine times. The rearrangement joins TRBV13 to TRBJ1-4; D may be TRBD1 (5 bases). With 4 bases removed from V and 7 bases from J, the gap between germline ends came to 13 bases. The CDR3 is 14 amino acids. Germline CDR1 PRHDT, CDR2 FYEKMQ (reference sequence). CDR3 in DNA: TGTGCCAGCAGCTCCTCTAGGGGTGGTGAAAAACTGTTTTTT. Protein: CASSSSRGGEKLFF.

V and J are TRBV19 and TRBJ2-1; no firm D call. Germline CDR1 and CDR2: LNHDA and SQIVND (reference sequence). The CDR3 has 13 amino acids. With 7 bases removed from V and 2 bases from J, the gap between germline ends came to 9 bases. The CDR3 sequence is CASTVFPYNEQFF. The CDR3 DNA reads as TGTGCCAGTACAGTATTCCCCTACAATGAGCAGTTCTTC. Using reference TRBV19 and TRBJ2-1 for the parts outside the CDR3, the full variable domain is DGGITQSPKYLFRKEGQNVTLSCEQNLNHDAMYWYRQDPGQGLRLIYYSQIVNDFQKGDIAEGYSVSREKKESFPLTVTSAQKNPTAFYLCASTVFPYNEQFFGPGTRLTVL.

The chain couples TRBV19 to TRBJ2-4; tentatively, D is TRBD2 (6 bases). The V end lost 4 bases, the J end lost 9 bases, and 16 bases lay between the germline ends. CDR3 length: 14 residues. Germline V gene lookup returns CDR1 LNHDA and CDR2 SQIVND (reference sequence). This chain's CDR3 is CASSTRDLSAIQYF. The CDR3 DNA reads TGTGCCAGTAGTACCCGGGACTTGTCTGCCATTCAGTACTTC.

This clone was seen a single time. The chain joins TRBV7-7 to TRBJ1-4; 11 nucleotides agree with TRBD1. CDR3 length: 15 amino acids. In germline, CDR1 is SSHAT, CDR2 FNYEAQ (reference sequence). Trimming cost V 5 bases and J 8 bases; bases outside gene matches: 7. CDR3 in amino acids: CASSRTGGAGEKLFF. In nucleotides, the CDR3 is TGTGCCAGCAGCCGGACAGGGGGCGCGGGGGAAAAACTGTTTTTT.

The chain carries TRBV2 and TRBJ1-2; 8 bases line up with TRBD1. The V segment lost 3 bases and the J segment 5 bases; nucleotides outside the gene matches: 5. Per germline, CDR1 SNHLY and CDR2 FYNNEI. The CDR3 extends over 14 amino acids. DNA of the CDR3: TGTGCCAGCAGTGAGAACAGGGGGGGGTATGGCTACACCTTC. It codes for CASSENRGGYGYTF.

This clone occurred once. The chain has TRBV5-1 and TRBJ1-3, with a weak D call TRBD1 (5 bases). This CDR3 has 14 amino acids. Germline V gives CDR1 SGHRS, CDR2 YFSETQ. The V end lost 4 bases, the J end lost 9 bases, and 17 bases lay between the germline ends. The CDR3 region is CASSVGTIDGTIYF. The DNA of the CDR3 is TGCGCCAGCAGCGTAGGGACCATCGACGGCACCATATATTTT.

This rearrangement joins TRBV5-4 to TRBJ1-4; TRBD1 matches 10 bases. The CDR3 totals 17 residues. CDR1 and CDR2 (germline): SGHNT, YYREEE (reference sequence). The V and J ends lost 5 bases and 8 bases, in that order; junction bases with no gene match: 15. CDR3 loop: CASSRDPAGTGVEKLFF. The CDR3 DNA follows: TGTGCCAGCAGTCGAGATCCGGCGGGGACAGGGGTCGAAAAACTGTTTTTT. The whole variable domain, filled in from reference TRBV5-4 and TRBJ1-4, reads ETGVTQSPTHLIKTRGQQVTLRCSSQSGHNTVSWYQQALGQGPQFIFQYYREEENGRGNFPPRFSGLQFPNYSSELNVNALELDDSALYLCASSRDPAGTGVEKLFFGSGTQLSVL.

The chain carries TRBV7-9 and TRBJ2-5; D not certain. CDR1 is SEHNR and CDR2 is FQNEAQ in the germline V gene (reference sequence). Trimming took off 0 bases at V and 0 bases at J, with 5 bases between the two ends. There are 14 residues in the CDR3. This chain's CDR3 is CASSLAKYQETQYF. The DNA of the CDR3 is TGTGCCAGCAGCTTAGCCAAGTACCAAGAGACCCAGTACTTC.

The chain employs TRBV5-1 and TRBJ2-7, with 10 bases matching TRBD2. The CDR3 has 16 residues. Losses at the gene ends were 3 bases for V and 5 bases for J; bases not matched to a gene: 11. Germline CDR1 and CDR2: SGHRS and YFSETQ. As DNA, the CDR3 is TGCGCCAGCAGCTCGCGGGCTAGCGGGAGTTCTAACGAGCAGTACTTC. Its protein product is CASSSRASGSSNEQYF.

The chain combines TRBV30 with TRBJ1-6; D gene uncertain. V lost 2 bases and J 8 bases, leaving 13 bases between the germline ends. From germline, CDR1 is GTSNPN and CDR2 SVGIG (reference sequence). This CDR3 is built from 14 residues. The CDR3 region has the DNA TGTGCCTGGAGTCCCCGGGTTATGGATTCACCCCTCCACTTT. Translating it yields CAWSPRVMDSPLHF. The whole variable domain, filled in from reference TRBV30 and TRBJ1-6, reads SQTIHQWPATLVQPVGSPLSLECTVEGTSNPNLYWYRQAAGRGLQLLFYSVGIGQISSEVPQNLSASRPQDRQFILSSKKLLLSDSGFYLCAWSPRVMDSPLHFGNGTRLTVT.